This T cell receptor (beta chain) comes out of a study of blood T cell repertoires in COVID-19. This clone was seen more than once but under ten times. Different DNA sequences within this sample yield the same CDR3. The CDR3 spans 13 residues. Germline values: CDR1 LNHDA, CDR2 SQIVND (reference sequence). Trimming cost V 6 bases and J 3 bases; bases outside gene matches: 1. The repertoire was sequenced with immunoSEQ multiplex PCR; TCRdb's copy has only in-frame clones and lacks some. The repertoire has 150,000 to 200,000 clones, about 82% of them found once; the top ten carry about 5%. The TCR sequence derives from a woman between 25 and 40 years old with acute or convalescent COVID-19. The gene calls are TRBV19 and TRBJ2-7; TRBD1 matches at 11 bases. The sequenced sample consisted of peripheral blood. The CDR3 spells CASSGTGGYEQYF. The CDR3 nucleotides read TGTGCCAGTAGCGGGACAGGGGGCTACGAGCAGTACTTC.